This TCR beta chain originates from a study of T-cell memory formation after mild COVID-19. Study findings and constraints: Certain responding clones were present in pre-infection memory, suggesting participation of cross-reactive memory. Clones that contracted from day 15 to 85 had balanced CD4/CD8; later expanders were CD4+ biased. Largely, contracting CD4+ clones fell within CM and EM, and contracting CD8+ clones within EMRA.

Constant-segment-primed 5'RACE gave TCR alpha and TCR beta cDNA libraries with sample barcodes and UMIs. Each CDR3 protein gets one entry after TCRdb re-called the 5' RACE reads with MiXCR. The sample lists around 200,000 distinct CDR3 sequences, around 18% seen once, with about 4% in the top ten. The germline CDR1 and CDR2 sequences are SGHRS and YFSETQ. V was clipped by 5 bases and J by 3 bases, with 9 bases between them. There are 14 residues in the CDR3. This clonotype has more than one count but fewer than ten. The antigen remains undetermined. Sequenced: PBMCs or a T cell subset sorted from them (not recorded which). This receptor was obtained from a man aged 18-30 years who had mild COVID-19 (a few samples of this study predate the infection). Cell type and time point are not known. This chain joins TRBV5-1 and TRBJ1-6; D might be TRBD1 (5 bases). CDR3 sequence (DNA): TGCGCCAGCAGGACGACAGACTATAATTCACCCCTCCACTTT. Protein: CASRTTDYNSPLHF.